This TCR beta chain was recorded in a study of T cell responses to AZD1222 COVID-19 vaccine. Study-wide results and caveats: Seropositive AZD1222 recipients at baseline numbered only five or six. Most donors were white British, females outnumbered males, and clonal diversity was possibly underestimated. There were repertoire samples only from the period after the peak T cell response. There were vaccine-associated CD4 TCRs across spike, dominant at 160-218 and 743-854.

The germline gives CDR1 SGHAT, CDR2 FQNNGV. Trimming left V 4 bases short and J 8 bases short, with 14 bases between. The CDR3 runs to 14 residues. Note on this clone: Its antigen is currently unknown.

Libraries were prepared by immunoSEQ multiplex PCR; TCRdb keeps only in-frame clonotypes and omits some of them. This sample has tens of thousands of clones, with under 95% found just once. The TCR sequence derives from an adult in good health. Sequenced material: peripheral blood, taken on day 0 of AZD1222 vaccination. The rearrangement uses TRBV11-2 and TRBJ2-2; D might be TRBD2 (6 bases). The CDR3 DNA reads TGTGCCAGCAGCTCGACTAGGCTTTCGGGGGAGCTGTTTTTT. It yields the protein CASSSTRLSGELFF.